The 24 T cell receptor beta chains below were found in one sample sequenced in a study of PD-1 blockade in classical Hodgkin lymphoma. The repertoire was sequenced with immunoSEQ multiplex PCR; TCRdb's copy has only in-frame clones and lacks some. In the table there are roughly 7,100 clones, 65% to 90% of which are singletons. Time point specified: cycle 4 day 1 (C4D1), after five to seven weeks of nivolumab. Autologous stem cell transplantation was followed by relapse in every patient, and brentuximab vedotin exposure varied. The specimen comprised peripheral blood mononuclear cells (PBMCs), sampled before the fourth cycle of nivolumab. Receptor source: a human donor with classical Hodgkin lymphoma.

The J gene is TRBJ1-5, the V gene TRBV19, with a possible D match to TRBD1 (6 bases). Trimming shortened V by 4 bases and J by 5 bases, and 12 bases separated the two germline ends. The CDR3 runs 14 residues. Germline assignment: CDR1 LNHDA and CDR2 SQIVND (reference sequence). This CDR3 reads CASSTVTGYQPQHF. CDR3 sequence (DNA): TGTGCCAGTAGTACGGTCACAGGGTATCAGCCCCAGCATTTT.

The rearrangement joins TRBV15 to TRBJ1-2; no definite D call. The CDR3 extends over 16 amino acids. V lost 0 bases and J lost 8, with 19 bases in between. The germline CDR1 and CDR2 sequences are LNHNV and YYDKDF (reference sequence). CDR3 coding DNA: TGTGCCACCAGCAGAGATCGAGGTCGGCAGGCCCAGGGCTACACCTTC. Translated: CATSRDRGRQAQGYTF. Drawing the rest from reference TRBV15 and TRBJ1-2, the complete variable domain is DAMVIQNPRYQVTQFGKPVTLSCSQTLNHNVMYWYQQKSSQAPKLLFHYYDKDFNNEADTPDNFQSRRPNTSFCFLDIRSPGLGDTAMYLCATSRDRGRQAQGYTFGSGTRLTVV.

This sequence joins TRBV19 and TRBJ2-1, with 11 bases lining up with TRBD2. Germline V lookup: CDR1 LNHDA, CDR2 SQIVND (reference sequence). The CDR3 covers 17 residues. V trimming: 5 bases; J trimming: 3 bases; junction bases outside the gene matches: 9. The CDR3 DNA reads TGTGCCAGTAGTCCTCCTTGGGGGACTAGCGGCTACAATGAGCAGTTCTTC. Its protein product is CASSPPWGTSGYNEQFF. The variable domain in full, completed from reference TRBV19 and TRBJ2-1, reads DGGITQSPKYLFRKEGQNVTLSCEQNLNHDAMYWYRQDPGQGLRLIYYSQIVNDFQKGDIAEGYSVSREKKESFPLTVTSAQKNPTAFYLCASSPPWGTSGYNEQFFGPGTRLTVL.

The CDR3 sequence is CASSVPSGGARGTGELFF. In nucleotides, the CDR3 is TGTGCCAGCAGCGTCCCTAGCGGGGGGGCCAGGGGCACCGGGGAGCTGTTTTTT. The chain joins TRBV9 to TRBJ2-2, with 12 bases identical to TRBD2. Germline CDR1 and CDR2: SGDLS and YYNGEE. Losses at the gene ends were 2 bases for V and 4 bases for J; bases not matched to a gene: 9. The length of the CDR3 is 18 residues.

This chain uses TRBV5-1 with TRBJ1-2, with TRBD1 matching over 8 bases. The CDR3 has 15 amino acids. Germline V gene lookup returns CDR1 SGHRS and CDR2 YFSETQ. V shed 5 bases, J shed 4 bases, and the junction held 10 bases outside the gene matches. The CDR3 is CASRSATGDFYGYTF. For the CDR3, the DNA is TGCGCCAGCAGGTCCGCGACAGGGGACTTCTATGGCTACACCTTC.

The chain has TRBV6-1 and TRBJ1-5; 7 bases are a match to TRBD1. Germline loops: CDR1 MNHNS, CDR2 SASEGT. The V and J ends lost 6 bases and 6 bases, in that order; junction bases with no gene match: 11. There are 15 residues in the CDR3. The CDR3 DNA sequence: TGTGCCAGCAGCTACGACAGGGCCGGCGGTCAGCCCCAGCATTTT. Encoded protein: CASSYDRAGGQPQHF.

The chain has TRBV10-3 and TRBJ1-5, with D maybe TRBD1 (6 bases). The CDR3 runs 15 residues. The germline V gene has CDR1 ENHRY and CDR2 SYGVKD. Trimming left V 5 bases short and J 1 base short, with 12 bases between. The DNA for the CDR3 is TGTGCCATCAGTTTGGGGGCGGAAAGCAATCAGCCCCAGCATTTT. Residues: CAISLGAESNQPQHF.

CDR3 nucleotide sequence: TGTGCCAGCAGCCTCCGCTCCACAGATACGCAGTATTTT. Translating gives CASSLRSTDTQYF. The chain combines TRBV11-2 with TRBJ2-3; D gene unclear. The germline gives CDR1 SGHAT, CDR2 FQNNGV. V lost 5 bases to trimming and J lost 2 bases, with 8 bases between them. This CDR3 has 13 amino acids. Complete variable domain (other parts from reference TRBV11-2 and TRBJ2-3): EAGVAQSPRYKIIEKRQSVAFWCNPISGHATLYWYQQILGQGPKLLIQFQNNGVVDDSQLPKDRFSAERLKGVDSTLKIQPAKLEDSAVYLCASSLRSTDTQYFGPGTRLTVL.

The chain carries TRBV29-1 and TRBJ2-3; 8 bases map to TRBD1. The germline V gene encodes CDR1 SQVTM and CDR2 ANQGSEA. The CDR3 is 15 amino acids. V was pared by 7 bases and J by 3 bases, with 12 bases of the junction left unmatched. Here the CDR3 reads CSAGDRGLLTDTQYF. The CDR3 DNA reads TGCAGCGCCGGCGACAGGGGCCTTCTTACAGATACGCAGTATTTT.

CDR3 amino acids: CASSEALMWGLEQYV. CDR3 nucleotide sequence: TGTGCCAGCAGTGAAGCGCTTATGTGGGGGTTAGAGCAGTACGTC. The gene calls are TRBV2 and TRBJ2-7; the D call may be TRBD1 or TRBD2 (5 bases each). The ends were cut back, 0 bases at V and 7 bases at J, with 16 bases in the middle. CDR1 SNHLY and CDR2 FYNNEI come from the germline V gene. This CDR3 contains 15 residues.

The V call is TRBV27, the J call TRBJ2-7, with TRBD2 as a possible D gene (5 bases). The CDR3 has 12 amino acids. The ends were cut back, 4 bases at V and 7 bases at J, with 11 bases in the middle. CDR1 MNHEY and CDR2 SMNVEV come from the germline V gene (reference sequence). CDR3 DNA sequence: TGTGCCAGCAGTTCAATAAGCGGTGAGCAGTACGTC. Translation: CASSSISGEQYV.

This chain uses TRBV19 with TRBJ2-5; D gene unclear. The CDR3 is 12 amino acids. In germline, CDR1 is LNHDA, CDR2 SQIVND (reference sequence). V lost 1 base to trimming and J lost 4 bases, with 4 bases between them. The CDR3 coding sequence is TGTGCCAGTAGTATAGGTGCAGAGACCCAGTACTTC. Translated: CASSIGAETQYF. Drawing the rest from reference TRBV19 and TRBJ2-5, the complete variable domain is DGGITQSPKYLFRKEGQNVTLSCEQNLNHDAMYWYRQDPGQGLRLIYYSQIVNDFQKGDIAEGYSVSREKKESFPLTVTSAQKNPTAFYLCASSIGAETQYFGPGTRLLVL.

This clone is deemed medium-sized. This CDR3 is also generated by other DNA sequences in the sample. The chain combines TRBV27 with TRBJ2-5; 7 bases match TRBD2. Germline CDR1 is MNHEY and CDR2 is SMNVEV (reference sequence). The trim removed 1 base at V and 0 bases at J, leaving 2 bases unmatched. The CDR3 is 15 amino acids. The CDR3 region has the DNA TGTGCCAGCAGTTTATACGGGGGGTACCAAGAGACCCAGTACTTC. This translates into CASSLYGGYQETQYF.

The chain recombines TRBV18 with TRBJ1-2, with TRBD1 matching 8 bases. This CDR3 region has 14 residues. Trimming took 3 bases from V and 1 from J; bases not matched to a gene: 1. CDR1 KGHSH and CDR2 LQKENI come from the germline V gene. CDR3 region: CASSPGQGNYGYTF. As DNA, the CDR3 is TGTGCCAGCTCACCCGGACAGGGTAACTATGGCTACACCTTC.

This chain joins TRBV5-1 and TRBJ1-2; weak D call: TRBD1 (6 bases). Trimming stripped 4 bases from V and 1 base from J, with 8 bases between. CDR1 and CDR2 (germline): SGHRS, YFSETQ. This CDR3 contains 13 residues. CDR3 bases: TGCGCCAGCAGCACGGACAGTAACTATGGCTACACCTTC. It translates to CASSTDSNYGYTF.

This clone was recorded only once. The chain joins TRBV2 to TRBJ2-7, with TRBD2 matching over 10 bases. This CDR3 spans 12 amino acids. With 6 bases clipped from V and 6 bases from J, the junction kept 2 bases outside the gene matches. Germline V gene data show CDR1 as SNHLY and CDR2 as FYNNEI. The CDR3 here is CASRAGGAEQYV. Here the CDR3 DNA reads TGTGCCAGCAGAGCGGGGGGGGCCGAGCAGTACGTC.

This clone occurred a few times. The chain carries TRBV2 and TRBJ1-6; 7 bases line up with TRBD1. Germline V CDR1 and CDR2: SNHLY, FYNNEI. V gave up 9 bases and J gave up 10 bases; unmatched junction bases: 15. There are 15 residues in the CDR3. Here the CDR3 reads CARARNRGGGSPLHF. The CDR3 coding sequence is TGTGCCAGAGCACGGAACAGGGGTGGGGGCTCACCCCTCCACTTT.

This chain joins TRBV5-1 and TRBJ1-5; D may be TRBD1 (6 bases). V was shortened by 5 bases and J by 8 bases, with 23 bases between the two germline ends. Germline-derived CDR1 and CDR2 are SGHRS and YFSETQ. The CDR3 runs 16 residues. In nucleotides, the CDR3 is TGCGCCAGCAGGGGGGGCTCGGCAGGACCAATGGAGCCCCAGCATTTT. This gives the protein CASRGGSAGPMEPQHF.

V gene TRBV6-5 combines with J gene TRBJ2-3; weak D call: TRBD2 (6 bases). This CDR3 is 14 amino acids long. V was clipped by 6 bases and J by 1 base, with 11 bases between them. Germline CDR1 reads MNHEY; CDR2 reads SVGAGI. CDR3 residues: CASSRDFRTDTQYF. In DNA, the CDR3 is TGTGCCAGCAGCCGGGACTTTCGCACAGATACGCAGTATTTT.

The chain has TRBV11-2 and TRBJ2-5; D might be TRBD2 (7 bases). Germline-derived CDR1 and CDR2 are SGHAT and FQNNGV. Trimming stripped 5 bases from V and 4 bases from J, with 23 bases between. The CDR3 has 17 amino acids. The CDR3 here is CASSPHRGGEIVETQYF. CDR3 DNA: TGTGCCAGCAGCCCCCATAGGGGGGGCGAGATCGTAGAGACCCAGTACTTC.

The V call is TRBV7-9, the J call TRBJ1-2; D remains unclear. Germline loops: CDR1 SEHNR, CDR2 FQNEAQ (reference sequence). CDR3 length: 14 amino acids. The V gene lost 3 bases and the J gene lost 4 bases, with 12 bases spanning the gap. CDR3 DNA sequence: TGTGCCAGCAGCTTTGGGGTGGAACCCTATGGCTACACCTTC. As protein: CASSFGVEPYGYTF.

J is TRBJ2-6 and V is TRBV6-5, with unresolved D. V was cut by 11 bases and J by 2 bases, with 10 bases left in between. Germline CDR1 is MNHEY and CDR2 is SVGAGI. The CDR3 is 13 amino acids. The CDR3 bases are TGTGCCGCGGCCCGGCCTGGGGCCAACGTCCTGACTTTC. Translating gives CAAARPGANVLTF.

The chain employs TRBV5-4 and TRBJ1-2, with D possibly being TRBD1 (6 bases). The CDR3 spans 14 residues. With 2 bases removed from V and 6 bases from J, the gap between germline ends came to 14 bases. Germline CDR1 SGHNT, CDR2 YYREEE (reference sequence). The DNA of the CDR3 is TGTGCCAGCAGCTTAAAGGGCAGGGGCGATGGCTACACCTTC. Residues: CASSLKGRGDGYTF. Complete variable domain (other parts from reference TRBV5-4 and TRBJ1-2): ETGVTQSPTHLIKTRGQQVTLRCSSQSGHNTVSWYQQALGQGPQFIFQYYREEENGRGNFPPRFSGLQFPNYSSELNVNALELDDSALYLCASSLKGRGDGYTFGSGTRLTVV.

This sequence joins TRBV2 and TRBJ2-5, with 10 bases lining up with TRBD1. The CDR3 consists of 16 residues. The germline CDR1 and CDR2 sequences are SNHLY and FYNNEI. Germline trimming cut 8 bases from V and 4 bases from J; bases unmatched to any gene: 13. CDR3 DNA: TGTGCCAGCTCGCCGGAGCTTCGGACAGGGGGAGAGACCCAGTACTTC. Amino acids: CASSPELRTGGETQYF.